This T cell receptor beta chain was identified during a study of OX40 agonist ivuxolimab in advanced cancers. Background on the study: From about 20 to 80 years was the age range, with a mean of around 56 years, and 65% to 90% were male.

Clones were read by immunoSEQ multiplex PCR, and TCRdb kept only the in-frame ones, dropping some. The sample consists of under 75,000 clones, around nine tenths of them appearing once. V trimming: 5 bases; J trimming: 7 bases; junction bases outside the gene matches: 6. In germline, CDR1 is SGHTA, CDR2 FQGTGA. This CDR3 is built from 13 residues. The sequence came from an adult with an advanced solid tumor such as melanoma, head and neck, liver or kidney cancer. The V and J genes are TRBV7-3 and TRBJ1-1; 8 bases are a match to TRBD1. The material was CD4+ or CD8+ T cells sorted from blood, obtained in a trial of the OX40 agonist ivuxolimab. The CDR3 is CASSTDREGEAFF. In DNA, the CDR3 is TGTGCCAGCAGCACGGACAGGGAGGGTGAAGCTTTCTTT.